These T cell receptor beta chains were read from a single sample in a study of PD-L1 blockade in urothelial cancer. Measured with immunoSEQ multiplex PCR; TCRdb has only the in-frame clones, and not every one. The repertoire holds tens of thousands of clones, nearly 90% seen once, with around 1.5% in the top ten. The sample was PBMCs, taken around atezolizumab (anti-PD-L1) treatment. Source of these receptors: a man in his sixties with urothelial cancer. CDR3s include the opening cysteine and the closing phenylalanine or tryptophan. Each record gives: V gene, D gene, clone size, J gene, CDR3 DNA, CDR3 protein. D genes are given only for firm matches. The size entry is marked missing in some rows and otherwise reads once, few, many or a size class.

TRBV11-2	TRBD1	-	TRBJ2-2	TGTGCCAGCAGCTTATTTTCACAGGGGGCAGGGGAGCTGTTTTTT	CASSLFSQGAGELFF
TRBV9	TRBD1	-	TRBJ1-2	TGTGCCAGCAGTGAACCGGGACAGGGCTATGGCTACACCTTC	CASSEPGQGYGYTF
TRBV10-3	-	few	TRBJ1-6	TGTGCCATCAGTGAAAGGGACACCGACTATAATTCACCCCTCCACTTT	CAISERDTDYNSPLHF
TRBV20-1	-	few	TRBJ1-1	TGCAGTGCCAGGGGTGGGACTGAAGCTTTCTTT	CSARGGTEAFF
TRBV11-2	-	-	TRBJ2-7	TGTGCCAGCAGTGGAAGGACAGAAACACACGAGCAGTACTTC	CASSGRTETHEQYF
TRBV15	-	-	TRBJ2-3	TGTGCCACCAGCAGAGATCGTGGCGGGGTCGCCCGCACAGATACGCAGTATTTT	CATSRDRGGVARTDTQYF
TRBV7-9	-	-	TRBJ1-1	TGTGCCAGCAGCTTAGATCAGATAATGAACACTGAAGCTTTCTTT	CASSLDQIMNTEAFF
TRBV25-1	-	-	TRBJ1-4	TGTGCCAGCAGTCCAGGGACAATTAATGAAAAACTGTTTTTT	CASSPGTINEKLFF
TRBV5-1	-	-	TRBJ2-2	TGCGCCAGCAAGATACGGGTGAACACCGGGGAGCTGTTTTTT	CASKIRVNTGELFF
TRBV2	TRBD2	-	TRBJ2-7	TGTGCCAGCAGTGTAGCGCGGGGGTACGAGCAGTACTTC	CASSVARGYEQYF
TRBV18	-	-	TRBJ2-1	TGTGCCAGCTCACCGGCTAGTCGGGCCTACAATGAGCAGTTCTTC	CASSPASRAYNEQFF
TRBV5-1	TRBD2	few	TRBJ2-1	TGCGCCAGCAGCCCCGTAGCGGGAGCAGGGCAGTTCTTC	CASSPVAGAGQFF
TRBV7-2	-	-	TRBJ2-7	TGTGCCAGCAGCACTCTCTTCGAGCAGTACTTC	CASSTLFEQYF
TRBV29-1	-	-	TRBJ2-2	TGCAGCGTCGGGACAAACCGAAACACCGGGGAGCTGTTTTTT	CSVGTNRNTGELFF